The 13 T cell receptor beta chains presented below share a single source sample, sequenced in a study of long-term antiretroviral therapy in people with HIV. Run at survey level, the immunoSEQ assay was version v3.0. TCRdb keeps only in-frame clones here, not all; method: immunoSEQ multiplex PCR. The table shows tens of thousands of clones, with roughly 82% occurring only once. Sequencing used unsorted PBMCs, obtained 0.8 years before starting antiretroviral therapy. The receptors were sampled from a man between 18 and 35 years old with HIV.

DNA for the CDR3: TGCGCCAGCAGCCAGGCCCGTTTCGGGCTAGCGGCCGAGCAGTACTTC. Encoded protein: CASSQARFGLAAEQYF. The gene calls are TRBV4-3 and TRBJ2-7; 7 nucleotides align to TRBD2. Trimming took 3 bases from V and 6 from J; bases not matched to a gene: 14. Germline-derived CDR1 and CDR2 are LGHNA and YSLEER. The CDR3 has 16 amino acids.

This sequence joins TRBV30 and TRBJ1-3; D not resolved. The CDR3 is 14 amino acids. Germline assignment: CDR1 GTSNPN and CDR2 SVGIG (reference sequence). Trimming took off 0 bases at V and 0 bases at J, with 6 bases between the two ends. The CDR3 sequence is CAWSVDLSGNTIYF. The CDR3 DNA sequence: TGTGCCTGGAGTGTAGATCTCTCTGGAAACACCATATATTTT.

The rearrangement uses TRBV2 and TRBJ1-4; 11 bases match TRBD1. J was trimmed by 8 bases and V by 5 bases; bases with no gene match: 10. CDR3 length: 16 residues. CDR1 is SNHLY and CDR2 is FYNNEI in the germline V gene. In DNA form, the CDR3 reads TGTGCCAGCAGTTGGACAGGGGGCGTGAGAGGGGAAAAACTGTTTTTT. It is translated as CASSWTGGVRGEKLFF.

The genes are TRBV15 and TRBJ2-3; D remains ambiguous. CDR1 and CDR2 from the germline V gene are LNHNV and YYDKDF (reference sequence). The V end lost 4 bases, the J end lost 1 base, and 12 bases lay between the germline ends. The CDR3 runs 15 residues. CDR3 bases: TGTGCCACCAGCACGACGGACCTCGGCACAGATACGCAGTATTTT. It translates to CATSTTDLGTDTQYF. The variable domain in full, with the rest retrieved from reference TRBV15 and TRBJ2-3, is DAMVIQNPRYQVTQFGKPVTLSCSQTLNHNVMYWYQQKSSQAPKLLFHYYDKDFNNEADTPDNFQSRRPNTSFCFLDIRSPGLGDTAMYLCATSTTDLGTDTQYFGPGTRLTVL.

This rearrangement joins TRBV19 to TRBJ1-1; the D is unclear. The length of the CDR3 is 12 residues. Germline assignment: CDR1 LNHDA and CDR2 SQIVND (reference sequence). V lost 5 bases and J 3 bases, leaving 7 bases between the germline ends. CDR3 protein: CASSAHYTEAFF. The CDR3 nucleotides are TGTGCCAGTAGTGCCCATTACACTGAAGCTTTCTTT.

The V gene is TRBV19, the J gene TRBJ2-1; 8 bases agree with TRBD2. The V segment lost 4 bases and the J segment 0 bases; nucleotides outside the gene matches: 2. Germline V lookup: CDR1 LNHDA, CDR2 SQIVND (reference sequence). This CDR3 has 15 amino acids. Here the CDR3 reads CASSTSGSSYNEQFF. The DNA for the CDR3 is TGTGCCAGTAGTACCAGCGGGAGCTCCTACAATGAGCAGTTCTTC. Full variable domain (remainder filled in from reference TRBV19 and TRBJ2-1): DGGITQSPKYLFRKEGQNVTLSCEQNLNHDAMYWYRQDPGQGLRLIYYSQIVNDFQKGDIAEGYSVSREKKESFPLTVTSAQKNPTAFYLCASSTSGSSYNEQFFGPGTRLTVL.

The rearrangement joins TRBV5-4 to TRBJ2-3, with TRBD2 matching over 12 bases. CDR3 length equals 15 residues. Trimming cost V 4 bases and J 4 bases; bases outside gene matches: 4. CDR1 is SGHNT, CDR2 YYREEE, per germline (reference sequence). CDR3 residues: CASSLRLAGADTQYF. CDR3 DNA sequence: TGTGCCAGCAGCCTTCGACTAGCGGGGGCAGATACGCAGTATTTT.

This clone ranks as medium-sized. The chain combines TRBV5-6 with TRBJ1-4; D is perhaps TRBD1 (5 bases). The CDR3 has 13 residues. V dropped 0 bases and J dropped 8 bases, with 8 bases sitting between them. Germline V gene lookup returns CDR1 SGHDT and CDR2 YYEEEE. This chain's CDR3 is CASSLVGEEKLFF. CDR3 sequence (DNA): TGTGCCAGCAGCTTGGTAGGGGAAGAAAAACTGTTTTTT.

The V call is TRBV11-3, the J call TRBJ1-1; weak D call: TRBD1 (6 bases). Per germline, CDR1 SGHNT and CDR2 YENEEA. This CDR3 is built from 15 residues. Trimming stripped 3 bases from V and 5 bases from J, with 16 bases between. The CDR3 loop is CASSFGGRGRTEAFF. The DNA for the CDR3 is TGTGCCAGCAGCTTCGGCGGCAGGGGCAGGACTGAAGCTTTCTTT.

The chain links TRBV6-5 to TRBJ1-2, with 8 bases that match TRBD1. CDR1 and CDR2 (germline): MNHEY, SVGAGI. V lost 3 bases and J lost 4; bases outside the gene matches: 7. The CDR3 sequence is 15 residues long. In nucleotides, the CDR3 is TGTGCCAGCAGTTATTCGACAGGGGCCGTCTATGGCTACACCTTC. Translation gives CASSYSTGAVYGYTF.

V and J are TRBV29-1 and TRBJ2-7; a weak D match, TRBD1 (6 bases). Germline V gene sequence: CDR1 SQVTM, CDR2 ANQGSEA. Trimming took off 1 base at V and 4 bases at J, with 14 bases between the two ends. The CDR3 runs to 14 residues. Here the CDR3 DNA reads TGCAGCGTTGAAGGGCCAGGGGCCCTTTACGAGCAGTACTTC. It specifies CSVEGPGALYEQYF.

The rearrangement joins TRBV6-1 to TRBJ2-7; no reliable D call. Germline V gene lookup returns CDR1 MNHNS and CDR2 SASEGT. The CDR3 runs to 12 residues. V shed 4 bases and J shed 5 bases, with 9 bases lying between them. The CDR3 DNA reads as TGTGCCAGCAGTGTTGGGAACCACGAGCAGTACTTC. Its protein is CASSVGNHEQYF.

CDR3 bases: TGTGCCAGCCATGGAGGGGAGACCCAGTACTTC. Residues: CASHGGETQYF. V and J are TRBV6-6 and TRBJ2-5; tentatively, D is TRBD2 (6 bases). This CDR3 is 11 amino acids long. Germline V CDR1 and CDR2: MNHNY, SVGAGI (reference sequence). V lost 8 bases and J lost 5, with 9 bases in between.